This passage covers 26 T cell receptor beta chains from one sample sequenced in a study of blood T cell repertoires in COVID-19. The assay was immunoSEQ multiplex PCR, and TCRdb's table has in-frame clones only and misses some. The data contain fewer than 90,000 clones, 75% to 80% of them singletons. The sample consisted of peripheral blood. The receptors derive from a man aged 65-85 years with COVID-19, enrolled during active disease.

The chain joins TRBV7-8 to TRBJ2-7; no reliable D call. Trimming took off 6 bases at V and 6 bases at J, with 12 bases between the two ends. Germline CDR1 and CDR2: SGHVS and FQNEAQ. The CDR3 consists of 12 residues. The CDR3 here is CASSLYPGEQYF. The CDR3 bases are TGTGCCAGCAGTCTTTATCCGGGCGAGCAGTACTTC. Drawing the rest from reference TRBV7-8 and TRBJ2-7, the complete variable domain is GAGVSQSPRYKVAKRGQDVALRCDPISGHVSLFWYQQALGQGPEFLTYFQNEAQLDKSGLPSDRFFAERPEGSVSTLKIQRTQQEDSAVYLCASSLYPGEQYFGPGTRLTVT.

The sample holds a few counts of this clone. V usage is TRBV7-9 and J usage is TRBJ2-1, with TRBD2 as a possible D gene (5 bases). Trimming took 5 bases from V and 6 from J, leaving 11 bases between them. The length of the CDR3 is 13 residues. The germline V gene encodes CDR1 SEHNR and CDR2 FQNEAQ (reference sequence). DNA for the CDR3: TGTGCCAGCAGCCTCGGACTGGCCAATGAGCAGTTCTTC. It specifies CASSLGLANEQFF. The variable domain in full, completed from reference TRBV7-9 and TRBJ2-1, reads DTGVSQNPRHKITKRGQNVTFRCDPISEHNRLYWYRQTLGQGPEFLTYFQNEAQLEKSRLLSDRFSAERPKGSFSTLEIQRTEQGDSAMYLCASSLGLANEQFFGPGTRLTVL.

CDR3 sequence (DNA): TGTGCCAGCAGCTCGGGGGGACCCCTCCACTTT. This codes for CASSSGGPLHF. V is TRBV6-5 and J is TRBJ1-6; a possible D gene is TRBD1 (5 bases). V lost 6 bases and J lost 12, with 9 bases in between. Germline V gene data show CDR1 as MNHEY and CDR2 as SVGAGI. CDR3 length equals 11 residues.

The chain uses TRBV7-2 and TRBJ2-3, with 7 bases identical to TRBD2. CDR3 length: 13 amino acids. Trimming removed 5 bases from V and 7 bases from J; junction bases left unmatched: 6. Germline lookup yields CDR1 SGHTA and CDR2 FQGNSA. The CDR3 here is CASSPPGGHTQYF. CDR3 nucleotides: TGTGCCAGCAGCCCCCCGGGGGGTCATACGCAGTATTTT.

The rearrangement uses TRBV7-3 and TRBJ1-2; 9 bases match TRBD1. The trim removed 6 bases at V and 8 bases at J, leaving 7 bases unmatched. The CDR3 has 13 residues. Germline V gene lookup returns CDR1 SGHTA and CDR2 FQGTGA. The CDR3: CASSFTGGLGYTF. The CDR3, as DNA: TGTGCCAGCAGTTTCACAGGGGGCCTAGGCTACACCTTC.

The sample holds one count of this clone. J is TRBJ1-2 and V is TRBV6-5; D might be TRBD1 (6 bases). Trimming shortened V by 5 bases and J by 2 bases, and 9 bases separated the two germline ends. The V gene's germline CDR1 is MNHEY and CDR2 SVGAGI. The CDR3 is 13 residues long. The CDR3 region has the DNA TGTGCCAGCAGTAATACAGGGAACTATGGCTACACCTTC. The encoded protein is CASSNTGNYGYTF.

The gene calls are TRBV6-2 or TRBV6-3 and TRBJ2-3, with 10 bases lining up with TRBD2. Germline trimming cut 2 bases from V and 1 base from J; bases unmatched to any gene: 3. Germline-derived CDR1 and CDR2 are MNHEY and SVGEGT. The CDR3 consists of 16 residues. The chain's CDR3 is CASSYTGTSGTDTQYF. The CDR3 DNA reads TGTGCCAGCAGTTACACCGGGACTAGCGGCACAGATACGCAGTATTTT.

This clone appeared once. The genes are TRBV19 and TRBJ2-5; 10 bases line up with TRBD2. Unmatched junction bases numbered 7, after V lost 5 bases and J lost 1 base. Germline lookup yields CDR1 LNHDA and CDR2 SQIVND (reference sequence). The CDR3 runs to 16 residues. The CDR3 is CASSWASGGFQETQYF. In DNA form, the CDR3 reads TGTGCCAGTAGTTGGGCTAGCGGGGGATTCCAAGAGACCCAGTACTTC.

The V and J genes are TRBV5-1 and TRBJ1-2; possible D gene TRBD1, 6 bases. Trimming took off 0 bases at V and 6 bases at J, with 9 bases between the two ends. Germline V gives CDR1 SGHRS, CDR2 YFSETQ. The CDR3 runs to 13 residues. CDR3 DNA sequence: TGCGCCAGCAGCTTGGCACAGGGAGATGGCTACACCTTC. Amino acids: CASSLAQGDGYTF.

V and J are TRBV29-1 and TRBJ1-2; TRBD1 matches 9 bases. This CDR3 has 15 residues. Trimming at V came to 7 bases and at J to 4 bases, leaving 13 bases not matched to a gene. CDR1 SQVTM and CDR2 ANQGSEA come from the germline V gene. The CDR3 protein is CSATHRGRVAYGYTF. Here the CDR3 DNA reads TGCAGCGCGACCCACAGGGGGCGGGTTGCCTATGGCTACACCTTC.

This clone was seen more than once but under ten times. The rearrangement links TRBV7-3 to TRBJ2-3; 7 bases fit TRBD2. CDR1 is SGHTA, CDR2 FQGTGA, per germline. The CDR3 loop spans 14 amino acids. V trimming: 1 base; J trimming: 4 bases; junction bases outside the gene matches: 2. The CDR3 loop reads CASSLRLAPDTQYF. CDR3 DNA: TGTGCCAGCAGCTTAAGACTAGCCCCAGATACGCAGTATTTT.

The J gene is TRBJ1-2, the V gene TRBV13, with D unclear. Trimming shortened V by 1 base and J by 11 bases, and 17 bases separated the two germline ends. Germline V lookup: CDR1 PRHDT, CDR2 FYEKMQ (reference sequence). This CDR3 comprises 14 residues. The CDR3 region has the DNA TGTGCCAGCAGCTTAGTTTGGAGCCTCGAGGAGTACACCTTC. This sequence encodes CASSLVWSLEEYTF.

The chain employs TRBV7-2 and TRBJ2-7; D gene ambiguous. V shed 0 bases and J shed 2 bases, with 14 bases lying between them. Germline assignment: CDR1 SGHTA and CDR2 FQGNSA. CDR3 size: 16 residues. DNA of the CDR3: TGTGCCAGCAGCTTAGCGGCGTCAGCTAGTCCCTACGAGCAGTACTTC. It specifies CASSLAASASPYEQYF. The full variable domain, rest sourced from reference TRBV7-2 and TRBJ2-7, is GAGVSQSPSNKVTEKGKDVELRCDPISGHTALYWYRQSLGQGLEFLIYFQGNSAPDKSGLPSDRFSAERTGGSVSTLTIQRTQQEDSAVYLCASSLAASASPYEQYFGPGTRLTVT.

The rearrangement links TRBV23-1 to TRBJ1-2; 10 bases are a match to TRBD1. TRBV23-1 is designated an ORF whose function remains uncertain. The CDR3 is made up of 16 amino acids. With 3 bases clipped from V and 8 bases from J, the junction kept 12 bases outside the gene matches. For the CDR3, the DNA is TGCGCCAGCAGTCAGTCCCGGGACAGGGGAGTAGGCGGCTACACCTTC. Translating gives CASSQSRDRGVGGYTF.

The V gene is TRBV27, the J gene TRBJ1-2; D call uncertain. The germline gives CDR1 MNHEY, CDR2 SMNVEV (reference sequence). This CDR3 comprises 16 residues. V gave up 2 bases and J gave up 8 bases, with 21 bases separating them. The CDR3 coding sequence is TGTGCCAGCAGTTTAAGAGGGCCAGTACTCTTAAGAGGCTACACCTTC. It is translated as CASSLRGPVLLRGYTF.

The chain recombines TRBV25-1 with TRBJ1-2; no reliable D call. The CDR3 sequence is 12 residues long. Germline CDR1 and CDR2: MGHDK and SYGVNS. V gave up 0 bases and J gave up 6 bases, with 5 bases separating them. Here the CDR3 DNA reads TGTGCCAGCAGTGAATATGCGGATGGCTACACCTTC. Translation gives CASSEYADGYTF.

The genes are TRBV18 and TRBJ1-1; 9 nucleotides align to TRBD1. The CDR3 is made up of 17 amino acids. CDR1 and CDR2 (germline): KGHSH, LQKENI. The trim removed 0 bases at V and 1 base at J, leaving 6 bases unmatched. CDR3 DNA sequence: TGTGCCAGCTCACCACCGGGTGGGACAGGGCGGAACACTGAAGCTTTCTTT. This codes for CASSPPGGTGRNTEAFF.

The chain recombines TRBV6-5 with TRBJ1-2, with 8 bases lining up with TRBD1. The trim removed 6 bases at V and 0 bases at J, leaving 3 bases unmatched. The CDR3 extends over 14 amino acids. The germline V gene encodes CDR1 MNHEY and CDR2 SVGAGI. This CDR3 is CASRPGQANYGYTF. In DNA form, the CDR3 reads TGTGCCAGCAGACCGGGACAGGCTAACTATGGCTACACCTTC.

The chain is built from TRBV7-2 and TRBJ2-7, with 9 bases fitting TRBD1. Germline V gene sequence: CDR1 SGHTA, CDR2 FQGNSA. Trimming cost V 6 bases and J 1 base; bases outside gene matches: 7. The CDR3 covers 15 residues. In DNA form, the CDR3 reads TGTGCCAGCAGACTACAGGGGGCCTTATCCTACGAGCAGTACTTC. It is translated as CASRLQGALSYEQYF.

The rearrangement joins TRBV18 to TRBJ2-3; 11 nucleotides agree with TRBD2. Germline V lookup: CDR1 KGHSH, CDR2 LQKENI. V lost 0 bases, J lost 5 bases, and 7 bases stayed unmatched. The CDR3 consists of 17 residues. This chain's CDR3 is CASSPPGLAGGLDTQYF. The DNA for the CDR3 is TGTGCCAGCTCACCACCCGGGCTAGCGGGGGGACTAGATACGCAGTATTTT.

This clone was seen just once. The DNA for the CDR3 is TGTGCCAGCAGCCCTCAGGGGGCTCAGCCCCAGCATTTT. It specifies CASSPQGAQPQHF. This chain connects TRBV2 to TRBJ1-5; 8 positions match TRBD1. The CDR3 is 13 amino acids. CDR1 SNHLY and CDR2 FYNNEI come from the germline V gene. J was trimmed by 6 bases and V by 6 bases; bases with no gene match: 4.

V usage is TRBV7-9 and J usage is TRBJ2-1; 8 positions match TRBD1. The CDR3 has 13 amino acids. Trimming at V came to 5 bases and at J to 9 bases, leaving 6 bases not matched to a gene. From germline, CDR1 is SEHNR and CDR2 FQNEAQ (reference sequence). CDR3 region: CASSHPGGGEQFF. CDR3 nucleotide sequence: TGTGCCAGCAGCCATCCAGGGGGCGGTGAGCAGTTCTTC. Full variable domain (missing parts from reference TRBV7-9 and TRBJ2-1): DTGVSQNPRHKITKRGQNVTFRCDPISEHNRLYWYRQTLGQGPEFLTYFQNEAQLEKSRLLSDRFSAERPKGSFSTLEIQRTEQGDSAMYLCASSHPGGGEQFFGPGTRLTVL.

This clone was detected only once. This chain links TRBV24-1 with TRBJ2-3, with 7 bases aligning to TRBD1. The CDR3 loop spans 16 amino acids. Germline CDR1 KGHDR, CDR2 SFDVKD. Trimming removed 4 bases from V and 0 bases from J; junction bases left unmatched: 6. CDR3 amino acids: CATSDPTGSSTDTQYF. The DNA of the CDR3 is TGTGCCACCAGTGACCCGACAGGGTCTAGCACAGATACGCAGTATTTT.

The rearrangement links TRBV11-2 to TRBJ2-2; TRBD2 agrees at 7 bases. Unmatched junction bases numbered 2, after V lost 3 bases and J lost 1 base. This CDR3 is built from 15 residues. Germline CDR1 SGHAT, CDR2 FQNNGV. DNA of the CDR3: TGTGCCAGCAGCTTGGGAGGGGTGAACACCGGGGAGCTGTTTTTT. Its translation: CASSLGGVNTGELFF.

The V call is TRBV2, the J call TRBJ2-2; the match to TRBD2 covers 7 bases. Germline V gives CDR1 SNHLY, CDR2 FYNNEI. The CDR3 covers 15 residues. J gave up 4 bases and V 8 bases, and 10 bases lay outside the gene matches. The DNA of the CDR3 is TGTGCCAGCGTGTATGGCGGGAGTGGCACCGGGGAGCTGTTTTTT. Translation gives CASVYGGSGTGELFF.

CDR3 loop: CASSLQGEQYF. DNA of the CDR3: TGTGCCAGCAGTTTACAGGGTGAGCAGTACTTC. The rearrangement joins TRBV12-3 or TRBV12-4 to TRBJ2-7, with D maybe TRBD1 (5 bases). Trimming took 2 bases from V and 7 from J, leaving 6 bases between them. The CDR3 totals 11 residues.